These 30 T cell receptor beta chains were sequenced from one sample in a study of cytomegalovirus exposure and HLA in healthy donors. The primer mix had 60 Vbeta and 13 Jbeta primers. Data came from immunoSEQ multiplex PCR; TCRdb stores just in-frame clones and leaves some out. Among about 67,000 clones listed, 65% to 70% were seen once. The sequencing input was PBMCs. The receptors shown here come from a woman aged 25 to 39 in good health and CMV-seronegative.

This clone was detected only a few times. This rearrangement joins TRBV5-8 to TRBJ2-1, with D perhaps matching TRBD1 (7 bases). The CDR3 has 16 residues. The germline CDR1 and CDR2 sequences are SGHTS and YDEGEE. V shed 1 base and J shed 7 bases, with 18 bases lying between them. The CDR3 nucleotides are TGTGCCAGCAGCTTGAGGGGGGCAGGGGGTAGAAATGAGCAGTTCTTC. Translation: CASSLRGAGGRNEQFF.

The chain uses TRBV9 and TRBJ2-5; 8 bases are shared with TRBD1. The V gene's germline CDR1 is SGDLS and CDR2 YYNGEE. This CDR3 spans 15 amino acids. V was pared by 4 bases and J by 1 base, with 6 bases of the junction left unmatched. The CDR3 sequence is CASSLAGQGQETQYF. Here the CDR3 DNA reads TGTGCCAGCAGCCTCGCCGGACAGGGCCAAGAGACCCAGTACTTC.

This sequence joins TRBV7-3 and TRBJ2-2, with 10 bases aligning to TRBD2. Per the germline V gene, CDR1 is SGHTA and CDR2 is FQGTGA. With V trimmed by 3 bases and J by 2 bases, 6 bases remained unmatched. The CDR3 sequence is 17 residues long. The CDR3 loop reads CASSFSSGGDNTGELFF. In DNA form, the CDR3 reads TGTGCCAGCAGCTTTTCCAGCGGGGGGGATAACACCGGGGAGCTGTTTTTT.

This chain uses TRBV18 with TRBJ1-4; D possibly corresponds to TRBD1 (5 bases). The CDR3 runs 13 residues. Between the trimmed V and J ends, which lost 4 bases and 3 bases, there was a span of 6 bases. CDR1 and CDR2 from the germline V gene are KGHSH and LQKENI. CDR3 sequence (DNA): TGTGCCAGCTCACAGGGGCCTAATGAAAAACTGTTTTTT. It encodes CASSQGPNEKLFF.

This clone was seen only once. The genes are TRBV6-1 and TRBJ2-1; 7 bases are shared with TRBD1. V trimming: 6 bases; J trimming: 6 bases; junction bases outside the gene matches: 8. CDR1 and CDR2 (germline): MNHNS, SASEGT. This CDR3 is built from 14 residues. The CDR3 spells CASRRQGWGNEQFF. The CDR3 bases are TGTGCCAGCAGAAGACAGGGTTGGGGCAATGAGCAGTTCTTC.

V and J are TRBV7-8 and TRBJ2-1; TRBD1 is a possible D gene (6 bases). The V gene's germline CDR1 is SGHVS and CDR2 FQNEAQ. This CDR3 region has 19 residues. V was cut by 5 bases and J by 0 bases, with 23 bases left in between. The CDR3 DNA reads TGTGCCAGCAGCCCAAGCCAGCCCCTTAGGGGGAGCTCCTACAATGAGCAGTTCTTC. It is translated as CASSPSQPLRGSSYNEQFF.

The genes are TRBV2 and TRBJ1-1; D unclear. Germline-derived CDR1 and CDR2 are SNHLY and FYNNEI. V lost 2 bases to trimming and J lost 9 bases, with 7 bases between them. The length of the CDR3 is 11 residues. DNA of the CDR3: TGTGCCAGCAGTGAACGCGAGCAAGCTTTCTTT. Its translation: CASSEREQAFF.

Written as DNA, the CDR3 is TGTGCCAGCAGCTTAGCGGCCGGGACAGGGGGACATGGCTACACCTTC. Amino acid sequence: CASSLAAGTGGHGYTF. The chain links TRBV7-9 to TRBJ1-2; 11 nucleotides agree with TRBD1. Germline V gene data show CDR1 as SEHNR and CDR2 as FQNEAQ (reference sequence). CDR3 length equals 16 residues. Germline trimming cut 0 bases from V and 6 bases from J; bases unmatched to any gene: 6.

The rearrangement links TRBV5-4 to TRBJ2-5; 16 bases fit TRBD2. J gave up 2 bases and V 6 bases, and 7 bases lay outside the gene matches. This CDR3 contains 17 residues. CDR1 is SGHNT and CDR2 is YYREEE in the germline V gene (reference sequence). CDR3: CASKPGLAGGLQETQYF. CDR3 in DNA: TGTGCCAGCAAACCGGGACTAGCGGGGGGGCTTCAAGAGACCCAGTACTTC.

The rearrangement uses TRBV7-6 and TRBJ1-4, with D possibly matching TRBD1 (6 bases). V gave up 6 bases and J gave up 7 bases, with 18 bases separating them. The CDR3 runs 15 residues. Germline lookup yields CDR1 SGHVS and CDR2 FNYEAQ. DNA of the CDR3: TGTGCCAGCAGACAAACAGGGTCGGGCGGTGAAAAACTGTTTTTT. Translation gives CASRQTGSGGEKLFF.

CDR3 sequence: CASSQVPLIATYEQYF. In DNA form, the CDR3 reads TGCGCCAGCAGCCAAGTACCGCTAATCGCTACCTACGAGCAGTACTTC. The chain carries TRBV4-1 and TRBJ2-7; D remains unclear. V lost 1 base to trimming and J lost 2 bases, with 15 bases between them. CDR1 MGHRA and CDR2 YSYEKL come from the germline V gene. This CDR3 is 16 amino acids long.

The table lists this clone with a few counts. The V gene is TRBV5-1, the J gene TRBJ2-7; TRBD1 matches at 9 bases. The germline CDR1 and CDR2 sequences are SGHRS and YFSETQ. The V and J ends lost 2 bases and 6 bases, in that order; junction bases with no gene match: 9. This CDR3 contains 15 residues. For the CDR3, the DNA is TGCGCCAGCAGCTTAGGACAGGGGCCTCCTGGCGAGCAGTACTTC. It encodes CASSLGQGPPGEQYF.

The genes are TRBV19 and TRBJ1-1; TRBD1 aligns across 8 bases. Germline CDR1 reads LNHDA; CDR2 reads SQIVND (reference sequence). This CDR3 region has 15 residues. The ends lost 2 bases at V and 1 base at J; junction bases unmatched: 3. CDR3 DNA sequence: TGTGCCAGTAGTATACCAGGGGGCGAGAACACTGAAGCTTTCTTT. It codes for CASSIPGGENTEAFF.

Here the CDR3 DNA reads TGTGCCAGCAGTGTCGTCCCCAGCGGTTCACCCCTCCACTTT. The encoded protein is CASSVVPSGSPLHF. This sequence joins TRBV6-6 and TRBJ1-6, with D unresolved. The V end lost 5 bases, the J end lost 9 bases, and 14 bases lay between the germline ends. CDR3 length: 14 amino acids. CDR1 is MNHNY and CDR2 is SVGAGI in the germline V gene (reference sequence).

This clone has just a few counts. V and J are TRBV7-6 and TRBJ2-1, with 11 bases aligning to TRBD2. This CDR3 is 17 amino acids long. The germline CDR1 and CDR2 sequences are SGHVS and FNYEAQ. Trimming took 1 base from V and 0 from J; bases not matched to a gene: 2. CDR3 residues: CASSLGTSGGSYNEQFF. CDR3 DNA sequence: TGTGCCAGCAGCTTAGGAACTAGCGGGGGCTCCTACAATGAGCAGTTCTTC.

V and J are TRBV7-9 and TRBJ2-3, with 7 bases identical to TRBD2. CDR1 SEHNR and CDR2 FQNEAQ come from the germline V gene (reference sequence). V shed 8 bases and J 3 bases; nucleotides not matched to a gene: 5. The CDR3 loop spans 13 amino acids. This CDR3 reads CASGNGGTDTQYF. CDR3 coding DNA: TGTGCCAGCGGCAACGGGGGGACAGATACGCAGTATTTT.

The J gene is TRBJ2-3, the V gene TRBV19; 7 nucleotides line up with TRBD1. Germline-derived CDR1 and CDR2 are LNHDA and SQIVND (reference sequence). V lost 6 bases and J lost 9; bases outside the gene matches: 6. This CDR3 has 12 amino acids. The CDR3 here is CASRETGKTQYF. The CDR3, as DNA: TGTGCCAGTAGGGAGACAGGGAAGACGCAGTATTTT.

The CDR3 is CASSRDRGTDTQYF. CDR3 nucleotide sequence: TGCGCCAGCAGTCGGGACAGGGGCACAGATACGCAGTATTTT. The chain uses TRBV4-1 and TRBJ2-3; 9 bases are a match to TRBD1. Trimming cost V 6 bases and J 1 base; bases outside gene matches: 2. In germline, CDR1 is MGHRA, CDR2 YSYEKL. This CDR3 contains 14 residues.

J is TRBJ1-2 and V is TRBV4-1, with 11 bases fitting TRBD1. Trimming cost V 0 bases and J 2 bases; bases outside gene matches: 8. The CDR3 totals 18 residues. Germline lookup yields CDR1 MGHRA and CDR2 YSYEKL. The CDR3 protein is CASSQEGGGTGGNYGYTF. As DNA, the CDR3 is TGCGCCAGCAGCCAAGAAGGTGGAGGGACAGGGGGGAACTATGGCTACACCTTC.

The J gene is TRBJ2-3, the V gene TRBV5-1; TRBD1 matches at 7 bases. This CDR3 comprises 15 residues. The V and J ends lost 0 bases and 5 bases, in that order; junction bases with no gene match: 6. The germline CDR1 and CDR2 sequences are SGHRS and YFSETQ. The CDR3 region has the DNA TGCGCCAGCAGCTTGGGCCGGACAGGAGGAGATACGCAGTATTTT. It specifies CASSLGRTGGDTQYF. The whole variable domain, filled in from reference TRBV5-1 and TRBJ2-3, reads KAGVTQTPRYLIKTRGQQVTLSCSPISGHRSVSWYQQTPGQGLQFLFEYFSETQRNKGNFPGRFSGRQFSNSRSEMNVSTLELGDSALYLCASSLGRTGGDTQYFGPGTRLTVL.

This clone was observed a single time. The rearrangement joins TRBV7-6 to TRBJ2-3, with 9 bases fitting TRBD2. CDR1 and CDR2 (germline): SGHVS, FNYEAQ. CDR3 length: 16 amino acids. J was trimmed by 5 bases and V by 1 base; bases with no gene match: 7. This CDR3 reads CASSLGTSDRGDTQYF. The CDR3 DNA reads as TGTGCCAGCAGCTTAGGGACTAGCGACCGGGGAGATACGCAGTATTTT. Full variable domain (missing parts from reference TRBV7-6 and TRBJ2-3): GAGVSQSPRYKVTKRGQDVALRCDPISGHVSLYWYRQALGQGPEFLTYFNYEAQQDKSGLPNDRFSAERPEGSISTLTIQRTEQRDSAMYRCASSLGTSDRGDTQYFGPGTRLTVL.

This clone has a handful of counts. The gene calls are TRBV25-1 and TRBJ1-2, with 8 bases lining up with TRBD1. Losses at the gene ends were 3 bases for V and 7 bases for J; bases not matched to a gene: 7. The CDR3 runs 14 residues. Germline-derived CDR1 and CDR2 are MGHDK and SYGVNS. The CDR3 protein is CASSERTGIRGYTF. In DNA, the CDR3 is TGTGCCAGCAGTGAGCGGACAGGGATCCGTGGCTACACCTTC.

This clone came up once. The CDR3 loop is CSVETGKVAEQYF. As DNA, the CDR3 is TGCAGCGTTGAAACAGGGAAAGTGGCAGAGCAGTACTTC. The V call is TRBV29-1, the J call TRBJ2-7; possibly TRBD1 for D (6 bases). The CDR3 is 13 residues long. V gave up 2 bases and J gave up 7 bases, with 15 bases separating them. Germline CDR1 is SQVTM and CDR2 is ANQGSEA.

As DNA, the CDR3 is TGTGCCAGCAGTCAGCGACAGGGGTCAGATACGCAGTATTTT. This translates into CASSQRQGSDTQYF. This chain connects TRBV6-5 to TRBJ2-3; 8 nucleotides match TRBD1. The CDR3 has 14 residues. V was pared by 5 bases and J by 4 bases, with 5 bases of the junction left unmatched. Germline assignment: CDR1 MNHEY and CDR2 SVGAGI.

The chain employs TRBV19 and TRBJ1-2; D gene ambiguous. The CDR3 consists of 13 residues. The V end lost 0 bases, the J end lost 8 bases, and 10 bases lay between the germline ends. Looked up from germline, CDR1 is LNHDA and CDR2 is SQIVND (reference sequence). Here the CDR3 DNA reads TGTGCCAGTAGTATAGATGCCCAGCGCGGCTACACCTTC. It is translated as CASSIDAQRGYTF. Looking up the rest from reference TRBV19 and TRBJ1-2 gives the full variable domain: DGGITQSPKYLFRKEGQNVTLSCEQNLNHDAMYWYRQDPGQGLRLIYYSQIVNDFQKGDIAEGYSVSREKKESFPLTVTSAQKNPTAFYLCASSIDAQRGYTFGSGTRLTVV.

With regard to this clone: Other DNA sequences in this specimen translate into the identical CDR3. The V and J genes are TRBV11-2 and TRBJ1-2; the D gene is possibly TRBD1 (6 bases). The germline V and J ends were trimmed by 2 bases and 6 bases, with 10 bases remaining between them. CDR3 length equals 13 residues. Germline V lookup: CDR1 SGHAT, CDR2 FQNNGV. Here the CDR3 DNA reads TGTGCCAGCAGCTTAACAGGGTCAGATGGCTACACCTTC. It encodes CASSLTGSDGYTF.

This clone has only one observation. The chain has TRBV6-5 and TRBJ1-1; maybe TRBD1 (6 bases). There are 14 residues in the CDR3. From germline, CDR1 is MNHEY and CDR2 SVGAGI. V lost 5 bases, J lost 5 bases, and 15 bases lay in between. The CDR3 DNA reads TGTGCCAGCAGTGGGGGGGCGGGGGGGACTGAAGCTTTCTTT. Residues: CASSGGAGGTEAFF.

The chain carries TRBV28 and TRBJ1-6; D is ambiguous. CDR3 size: 12 residues. V dropped 1 base and J dropped 12 bases, with 7 bases sitting between them. Germline loops: CDR1 MDHEN, CDR2 SYDVKM. The CDR3 spells CASSLLVGPLHF. The CDR3 bases are TGTGCCAGCAGTTTATTAGTCGGACCCCTCCACTTT.

This clone appeared once. The CDR3 DNA sequence: TGTGCCAGCAGCTTAACGGGACTAGCTGGTGGGGAGCAGTTCTTC. This translates into CASSLTGLAGGEQFF. The chain has TRBV7-3 and TRBJ2-1, with TRBD2 identical over 9 bases. Germline CDR1 is SGHTA and CDR2 is FQGTGA. The length of the CDR3 is 15 residues. Trimming took 0 bases from V and 10 from J; bases not matched to a gene: 7.

The chain employs TRBV28 and TRBJ1-5, with TRBD1 matching 7 bases. Trimming at V came to 6 bases and at J to 8 bases, leaving 7 bases not matched to a gene. Germline loops: CDR1 MDHEN, CDR2 SYDVKM. This CDR3 has 13 residues. This chain's CDR3 is CASRRQGGEPQHF. CDR3 bases: TGTGCCAGCAGAAGACAGGGTGGAGAGCCCCAGCATTTT.